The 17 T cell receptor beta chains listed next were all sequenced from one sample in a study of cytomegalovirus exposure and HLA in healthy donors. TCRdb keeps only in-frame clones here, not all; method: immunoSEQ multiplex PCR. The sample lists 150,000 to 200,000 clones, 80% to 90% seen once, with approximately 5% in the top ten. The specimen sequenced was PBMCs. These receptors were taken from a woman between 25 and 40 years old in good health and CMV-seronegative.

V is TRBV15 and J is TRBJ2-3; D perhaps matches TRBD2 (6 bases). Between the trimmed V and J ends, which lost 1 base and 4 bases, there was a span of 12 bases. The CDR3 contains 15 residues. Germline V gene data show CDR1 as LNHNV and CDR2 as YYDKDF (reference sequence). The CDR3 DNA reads TGTGCCACCAGCAGAGCGGGAGCGGTCGCAGATACGCAGTATTTT. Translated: CATSRAGAVADTQYF.

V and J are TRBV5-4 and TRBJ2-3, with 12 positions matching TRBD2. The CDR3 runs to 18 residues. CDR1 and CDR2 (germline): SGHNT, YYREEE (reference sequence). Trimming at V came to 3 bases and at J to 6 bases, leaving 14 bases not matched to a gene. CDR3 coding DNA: TGTGCCAGCAGCTCCCCCCGTCGGACTAGCGGGGTCGCCGATACGCAGTATTTT. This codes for CASSSPRRTSGVADTQYF.

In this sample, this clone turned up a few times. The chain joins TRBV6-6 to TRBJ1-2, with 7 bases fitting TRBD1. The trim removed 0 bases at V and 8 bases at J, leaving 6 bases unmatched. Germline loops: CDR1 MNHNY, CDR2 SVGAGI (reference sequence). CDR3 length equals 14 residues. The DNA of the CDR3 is TGTGCCAGCAGTTACTCGACAGGGTTGGAGGGCTACACCTTC. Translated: CASSYSTGLEGYTF.

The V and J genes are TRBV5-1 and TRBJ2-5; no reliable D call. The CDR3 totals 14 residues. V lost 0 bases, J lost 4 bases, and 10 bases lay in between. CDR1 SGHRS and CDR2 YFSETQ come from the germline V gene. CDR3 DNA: TGCGCCAGCAGCTTGGTTTCAGGCGGAGAGACCCAGTACTTC. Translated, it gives CASSLVSGGETQYF.

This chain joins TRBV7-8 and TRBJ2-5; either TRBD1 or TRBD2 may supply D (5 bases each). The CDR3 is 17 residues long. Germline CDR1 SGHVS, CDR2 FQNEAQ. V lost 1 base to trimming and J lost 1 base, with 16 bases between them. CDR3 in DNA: TGTGCCAGCAGCTTAGGACGGGACGGCGTACTCCAAGAGACCCAGTACTTC. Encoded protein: CASSLGRDGVLQETQYF.

DNA of the CDR3: TGTGCCAGCAGCGACTCCGGGACAGGGACCTATCAGCCCCAGCATTTT. It specifies CASSDSGTGTYQPQHF. The chain carries TRBV21-1 and TRBJ1-5; the D call TRBD1 from the table was never checked on the DNA. TRBV21-1 is designated a pseudogene. CDR3 length: 16 residues.

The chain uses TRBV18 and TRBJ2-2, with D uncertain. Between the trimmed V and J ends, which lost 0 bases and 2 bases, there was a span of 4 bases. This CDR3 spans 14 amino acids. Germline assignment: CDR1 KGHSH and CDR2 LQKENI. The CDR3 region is CASSPPGNTGELFF. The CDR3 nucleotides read TGTGCCAGCTCACCACCGGGAAACACCGGGGAGCTGTTTTTT.

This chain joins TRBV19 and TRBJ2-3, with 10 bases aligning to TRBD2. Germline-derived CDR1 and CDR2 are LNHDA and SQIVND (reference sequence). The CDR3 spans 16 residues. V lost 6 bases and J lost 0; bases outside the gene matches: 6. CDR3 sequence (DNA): TGTGCCAGTAGCCCCCTAGCGGGAGCTAGCACAGATACGCAGTATTTT. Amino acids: CASSPLAGASTDTQYF.

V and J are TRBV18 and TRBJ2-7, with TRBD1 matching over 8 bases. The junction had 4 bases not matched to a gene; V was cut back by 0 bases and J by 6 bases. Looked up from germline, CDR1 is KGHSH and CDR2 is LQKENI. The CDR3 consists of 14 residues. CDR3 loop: CASSPPDRGSEQYF. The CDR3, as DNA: TGTGCCAGCTCACCACCTGACAGGGGCTCCGAGCAGTACTTC.

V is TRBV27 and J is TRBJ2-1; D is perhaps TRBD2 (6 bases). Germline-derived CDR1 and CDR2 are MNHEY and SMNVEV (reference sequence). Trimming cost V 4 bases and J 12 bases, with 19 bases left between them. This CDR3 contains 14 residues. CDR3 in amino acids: CASSSGVMASWQFF. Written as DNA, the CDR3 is TGTGCCAGCAGTTCGGGAGTCATGGCTTCTTGGCAGTTCTTC.

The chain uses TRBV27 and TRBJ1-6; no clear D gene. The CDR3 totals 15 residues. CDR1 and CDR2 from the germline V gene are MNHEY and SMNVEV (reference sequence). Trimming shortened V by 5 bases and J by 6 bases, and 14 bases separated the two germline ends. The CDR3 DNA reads TGTGCCAGCAGTCGAATAACGGGGAGTAATTCACCCCTCCACTTT. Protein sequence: CASSRITGSNSPLHF.

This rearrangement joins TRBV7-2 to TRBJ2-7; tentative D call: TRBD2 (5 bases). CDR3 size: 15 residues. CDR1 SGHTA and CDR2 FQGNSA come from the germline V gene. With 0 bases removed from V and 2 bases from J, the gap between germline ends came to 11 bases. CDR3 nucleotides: TGTGCCAGCAGCTTAGCGCTAGCTCTACCCTACGAGCAGTACTTC. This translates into CASSLALALPYEQYF.

The CDR3 sequence: CASSTGTSGFNEQFF. The CDR3, as DNA: TGTGCCAGCAGCACCGGGACTAGCGGGTTTAATGAGCAGTTCTTC. The gene calls are TRBV5-6 and TRBJ2-1; 12 bases map to TRBD2. Trimming took 4 bases from V and 7 from J; bases not matched to a gene: 6. In germline, CDR1 is SGHDT, CDR2 YYEEEE. There are 15 residues in the CDR3.

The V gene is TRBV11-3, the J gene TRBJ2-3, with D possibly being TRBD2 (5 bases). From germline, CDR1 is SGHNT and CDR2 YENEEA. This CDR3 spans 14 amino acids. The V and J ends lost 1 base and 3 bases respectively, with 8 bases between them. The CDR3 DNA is TGTGCCAGCAGCTTAGGGCGCGGGACAGATACGCAGTATTTT. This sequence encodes CASSLGRGTDTQYF.

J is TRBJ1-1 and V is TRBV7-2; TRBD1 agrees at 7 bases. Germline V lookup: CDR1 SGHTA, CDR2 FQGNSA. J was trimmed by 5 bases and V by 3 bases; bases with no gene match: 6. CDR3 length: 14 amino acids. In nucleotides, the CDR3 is TGTGCCAGCAGCTTCCAGGGGGGAGGGACTGAAGCTTTCTTT. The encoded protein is CASSFQGGGTEAFF.

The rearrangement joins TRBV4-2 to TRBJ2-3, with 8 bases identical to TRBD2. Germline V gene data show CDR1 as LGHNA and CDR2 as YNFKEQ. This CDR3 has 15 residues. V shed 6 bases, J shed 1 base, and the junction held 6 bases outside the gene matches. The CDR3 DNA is TGTGCCAGCAGTCGCTATAGCGGGGGCACAGATACGCAGTATTTT. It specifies CASSRYSGGTDTQYF.

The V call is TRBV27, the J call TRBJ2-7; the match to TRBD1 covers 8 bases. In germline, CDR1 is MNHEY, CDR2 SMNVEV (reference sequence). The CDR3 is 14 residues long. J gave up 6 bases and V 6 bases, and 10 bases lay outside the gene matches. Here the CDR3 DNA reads TGTGCCAGCAGGCGAACCGGGACAGGTGGCGAGCAGTACTTC. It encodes CASRRTGTGGEQYF.